This T cell receptor beta chain stems from a study of blood T cell repertoires in COVID-19. Background on the study: PBMCs, B-cell-depleted T cells, or T cells provided the cDNA or gDNA that made up the material.

Categorization into cohorts depended on clinical history that participants reported. Recovered Cohort 3 donors showed two negative PCRs, clearance, or symptom resolution. Original analysis: Amplification from reference gene primers served as the basis for estimated nucleated cell counts. Assay: immunoSEQ multiplex PCR; the TCRdb copy retains only in-frame clones and omits some. That table supplies the V and J calls and clone size; D and trimming were determined from the DNA. This sample yields 290,000 or so clones, of which around 90% are seen a single time; 0.95% to 1.3% belongs to the top ten. Sequenced sample: PBMCs or T cells enriched from blood (not recorded which). This receptor was taken from a woman under 40 who had recovered from COVID-19.

CDR3 sequence: CASSLDLGGISRETQYF. Here the CDR3 DNA reads TGTGCCAGCAGCTTAGATCTGGGGGGGATTTCAAGAGAGACCCAGTACTTC. The V call is TRBV11-2, the J call TRBJ2-5; 7 nucleotides line up with TRBD2. CDR1 is SGHAT and CDR2 is FQNNGV in the germline V gene. The CDR3 sequence is 17 residues long. With V trimmed by 0 bases and J by 4 bases, 11 bases remained unmatched.